The T cell receptor beta chain described here comes from a study of blood T cell repertoires in COVID-19. At the level of the study: COVID-19 samples collected from the United States, Italy and Spain covered acute and convalescent phases. The cDNA or gDNA used as material had been derived from T cells, B-cell-depleted T cells, or PBMCs.

Trimming removed 5 bases from V and 3 bases from J; junction bases left unmatched: 4. CDR1 is SGHTA, CDR2 FQGNSA, per germline. CDR3 length: 14 residues. Per the study methods: Nucleated cell counts were estimated from reference gene primer amplification. The table came from immunoSEQ multiplex PCR; TCRdb's copy has only in-frame clones and leaves some out. V and J calls and clone size are those listed in that table; D and trimming were worked out from the DNA. Of about 170,000 clones detected, approximately 86% appear once; the ten largest clones hold roughly 1.2%. Only one count was recorded for this clone.

The receptor comes from a man aged 60-69 years who had recovered from COVID-19. V and J are TRBV7-2 and TRBJ2-5; 9 positions agree with TRBD2. Input material: peripheral blood. The CDR3, as DNA: TGTGCCAGCAGCCCAGCGGGGGGCGAAGAGACCCAGTACTTC. It yields the protein CASSPAGGEETQYF.